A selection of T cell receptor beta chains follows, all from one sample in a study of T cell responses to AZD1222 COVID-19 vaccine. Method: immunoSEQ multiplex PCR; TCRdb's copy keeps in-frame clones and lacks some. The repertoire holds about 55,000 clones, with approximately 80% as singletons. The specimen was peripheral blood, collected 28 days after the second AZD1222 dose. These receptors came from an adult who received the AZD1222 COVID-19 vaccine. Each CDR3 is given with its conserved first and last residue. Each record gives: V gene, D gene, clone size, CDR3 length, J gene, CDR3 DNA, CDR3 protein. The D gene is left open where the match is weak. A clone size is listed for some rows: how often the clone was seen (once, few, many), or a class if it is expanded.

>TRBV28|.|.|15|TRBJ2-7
TGTGCCAGCAGCCCAACCGGGACAATCTCCTACGAGCAGTACTTC
CASSPTGTISYEQYF
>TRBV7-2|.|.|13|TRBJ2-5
TGTGCCAGCAGCTTACTCAGGCAAGAGACCCAGTACTTC
CASSLLRQETQYF
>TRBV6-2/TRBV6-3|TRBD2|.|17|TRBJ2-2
TGTGCCAGCAGTAAGCCTCTAGCGGGGGTGAACACCGGGGAGCTGTTTTTT
CASSKPLAGVNTGELFF
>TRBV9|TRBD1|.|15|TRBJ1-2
TGTGCCAGCAGCGTAGCAGGGACAGGTCAGAAGGGCTACACCTTC
CASSVAGTGQKGYTF
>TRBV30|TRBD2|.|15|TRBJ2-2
TGTGCCTGGAGCGGGACTAGCGGGAGGGCCGTGGAGCTGTTTTTT
CAWSGTSGRAVELFF
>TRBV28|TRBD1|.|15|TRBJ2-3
TGTGCCAGCAGTCTGACAGGGGGCGGTGTAGATACGCAGTATTTT
CASSLTGGGVDTQYF
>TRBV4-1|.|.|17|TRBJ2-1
TGCGCCAGCAGCCAAGAGTTATCCGGGATGTCCTACAATGAGCAGTTCTTC
CASSQELSGMSYNEQFF
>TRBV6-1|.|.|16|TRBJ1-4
TGTGCCAGCAGTGAAGAAGGTCGCAGGTTTAATGAAAAACTGTTTTTT
CASSEEGRRFNEKLFF
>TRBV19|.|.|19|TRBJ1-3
TGTGCCAGTAGTATTAGGTTGGCCCTCCGGGGTCGGTCTGGAAACACCATATATTTT
CASSIRLALRGRSGNTIYF
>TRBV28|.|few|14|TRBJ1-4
TGTGCCAGCAGTTTGGGCGGACCTAATGAAAAACTGTTTTTT
CASSLGGPNEKLFF
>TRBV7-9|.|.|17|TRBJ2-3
TGTGCCAGCAGCCGCACCTCGGGACTGGCAACCACAGATACGCAGTATTTT
CASSRTSGLATTDTQYF
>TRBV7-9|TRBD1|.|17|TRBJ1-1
TGTGCCAGCAGCCTTCGACAGGGGGCCCGCCCGGCCACTGAAGCTTTCTTT
CASSLRQGARPATEAFF
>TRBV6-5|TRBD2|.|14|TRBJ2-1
TGTGCCAGCACCGGACTAGCGGGAGTAGGGGAGCAGTTCTTC
CASTGLAGVGEQFF
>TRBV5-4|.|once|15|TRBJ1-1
TGTGCCAGCAGCTTGGACGACCGGGTGAACACTGAAGCTTTCTTT
CASSLDDRVNTEAFF
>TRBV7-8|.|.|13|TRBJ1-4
TGTGCCAGCAGCCTCGGCAGAAATGAAAAACTGTTTTTT
CASSLGRNEKLFF
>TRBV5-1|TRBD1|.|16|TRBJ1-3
TGCGCCAGCAGAGTGGGACAGGGAGTGACGGGAAACACCATATATTTT
CASRVGQGVTGNTIYF
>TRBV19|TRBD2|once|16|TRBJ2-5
TGTGCCAGTAGCCGCGGACCGACTAGCGGCGAAGAGACCCAGTACTTC
CASSRGPTSGEETQYF
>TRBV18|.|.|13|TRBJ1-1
TGTGCCAGCTACACTTCGACGGCCACTGAAGCTTTCTTT
CASYTSTATEAFF
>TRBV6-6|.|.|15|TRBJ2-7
TGTGCCAGCAGTTACTCAATGGGGGGAACGAGCGAGCAGTACTTC
CASSYSMGGTSEQYF
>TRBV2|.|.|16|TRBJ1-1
TGTGCCAGCAGACTGGCAGGCGTCCAGGCGGCCACTGAAGCTTTCTTT
CASRLAGVQAATEAFF
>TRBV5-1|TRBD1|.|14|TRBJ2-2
TGCGCCAGCAGCGGTGGACAGGTGGTCGGGGAGCTGTTTTTT
CASSGGQVVGELFF
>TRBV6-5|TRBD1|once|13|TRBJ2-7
TGTGCCAGCAGTTACGACAGGGGTCACGAGCAGTACTTC
CASSYDRGHEQYF
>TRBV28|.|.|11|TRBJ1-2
TGTGCCACCGGGACAAGCTATGGCTACACCTTC
CATGTSYGYTF
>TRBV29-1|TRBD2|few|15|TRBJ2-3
TGCAGCGTTGAAGGGCTAGCGGAAGGCACAGATACGCAGTATTTT
CSVEGLAEGTDTQYF
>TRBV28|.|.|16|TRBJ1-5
TGTGCCAGCAGCTTACCTCGGGGGGGCGGCAATCAGCCCCAGCATTTT
CASSLPRGGGNQPQHF
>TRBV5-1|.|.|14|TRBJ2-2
TGCGCCAGCAGGCAGCAGGGTTACACCGGGGAGCTGTTTTTT
CASRQQGYTGELFF
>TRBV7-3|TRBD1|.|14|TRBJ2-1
TGTGCCAGCAGCTTAAAGCAGGGGGTAGGGGAGCAGTTCTTC
CASSLKQGVGEQFF
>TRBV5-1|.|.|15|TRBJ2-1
TGCGCCAGCAGCTTGACACGGACCCTCTACAATGAGCAGTTCTTC
CASSLTRTLYNEQFF
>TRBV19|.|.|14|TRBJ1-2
TGTGCCAGTAGTATCAACATCCTTGAGAGTGGCTACACCTTC
CASSINILESGYTF